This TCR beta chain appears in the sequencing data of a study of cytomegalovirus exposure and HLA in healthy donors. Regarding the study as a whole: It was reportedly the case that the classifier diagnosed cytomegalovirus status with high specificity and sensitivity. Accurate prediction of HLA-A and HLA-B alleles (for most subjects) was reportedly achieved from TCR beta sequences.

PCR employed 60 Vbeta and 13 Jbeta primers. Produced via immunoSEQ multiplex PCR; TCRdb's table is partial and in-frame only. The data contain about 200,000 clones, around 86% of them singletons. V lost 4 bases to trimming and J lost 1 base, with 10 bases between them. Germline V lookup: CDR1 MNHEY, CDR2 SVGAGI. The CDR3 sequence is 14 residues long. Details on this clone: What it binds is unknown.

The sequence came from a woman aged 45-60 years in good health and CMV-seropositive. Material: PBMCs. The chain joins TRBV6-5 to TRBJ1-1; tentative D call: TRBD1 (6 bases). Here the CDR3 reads CASSSDRPNTEAFF. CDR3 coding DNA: TGTGCCAGCAGTTCCGACAGGCCGAACACTGAAGCTTTCTTT.